The 32 T cell receptor beta chains below all came from one sample that was sequenced in a study of cytomegalovirus exposure and HLA in healthy donors. It was with 60 Vbeta and 13 Jbeta primers that the PCR ran. Some clones are missing from TCRdb's copy, which holds only in-frame ones; the method was immunoSEQ multiplex PCR. Here the sample spans around 120,000 clones, about 75% being singletons. What was sequenced was PBMCs. These receptors were collected from a man between 60 and 70 years old in good health and CMV-seropositive.

The chain has TRBV2 and TRBJ2-2; D not certain. The CDR3 runs 14 residues. CDR1 and CDR2 (germline): SNHLY, FYNNEI. Trimming stripped 6 bases from V and 1 base from J, with 9 bases between. The CDR3 loop is CASRSAGNTGELFF. The CDR3 DNA reads TGTGCCAGCAGATCTGCCGGGAACACCGGGGAGCTGTTTTTT.

This clone was counted between two and nine times. The V gene is TRBV11-1, the J gene TRBJ2-3, with TRBD2 as a possible D gene (6 bases). This CDR3 has 15 residues. The V and J ends lost 2 bases and 0 bases respectively, with 9 bases between them. Germline-derived CDR1 and CDR2 are SGHAT and FQDESV (reference sequence). This chain's CDR3 is CASSLTGVSTDTQYF. The CDR3 DNA is TGTGCCAGCAGCTTAACGGGGGTGAGCACAGATACGCAGTATTTT.

Only a few counts were recorded for this clone. The V and J genes are TRBV5-1 and TRBJ2-5; 7 bases are shared with TRBD2. There are 15 residues in the CDR3. Germline CDR1 reads SGHRS; CDR2 reads YFSETQ. V shed 0 bases and J 5 bases; nucleotides not matched to a gene: 7. This CDR3 reads CASSLASGPGETQYF. The CDR3, as DNA: TGCGCCAGCAGCTTGGCTAGCGGACCCGGGGAGACCCAGTACTTC. The full variable domain, its missing parts supplied by reference TRBV5-1 and TRBJ2-5, is KAGVTQTPRYLIKTRGQQVTLSCSPISGHRSVSWYQQTPGQGLQFLFEYFSETQRNKGNFPGRFSGRQFSNSRSEMNVSTLELGDSALYLCASSLASGPGETQYFGPGTRLLVL.

The rearrangement uses TRBV20-1 and TRBJ1-1; D is unresolved. V was cut by 1 base and J by 8 bases, with 8 bases left in between. The CDR3 has 11 amino acids. Germline V CDR1 and CDR2: DFQATT, SNEGSKA (reference sequence). CDR3 protein: CSARGLGEAFF. The CDR3 DNA reads as TGCAGTGCTAGAGGACTTGGGGAAGCTTTCTTT.

The DNA for the CDR3 is TGTGCCAGCAGCCCGGGGTATGGCTACACCTTC. Translation: CASSPGYGYTF. The chain is built from TRBV7-2 and TRBJ1-2, with unresolved D. The germline V gene encodes CDR1 SGHTA and CDR2 FQGNSA. The V end was cut by 5 bases, the J end by 5 bases, with 6 bases between. The CDR3 spans 11 residues.

The J gene is TRBJ2-1, the V gene TRBV25-1; 10 positions match TRBD1. The J segment lost 10 bases and the V segment lost 4 bases, leaving 10 bases of the junction unmatched. The CDR3 covers 15 residues. CDR1 is MGHDK and CDR2 is SYGVNS in the germline V gene. In DNA form, the CDR3 reads TGTGCCAGCAGTGTCCCCCGGGACAGGGGACGCGAGCAGTTCTTC. Protein product: CASSVPRDRGREQFF.

This sequence joins TRBV11-3 and TRBJ2-2, with D perhaps matching TRBD1 (6 bases). V lost 5 bases, J lost 1 base, and 11 bases lay in between. Germline CDR1 reads SGHNT; CDR2 reads YENEEA. The CDR3 covers 15 residues. The CDR3 region is CASSLQGLNTGELFF. Written as DNA, the CDR3 is TGTGCCAGCAGCCTACAGGGCTTGAACACCGGGGAGCTGTTTTTT. The whole variable domain, filled in from reference TRBV11-3 and TRBJ2-2, reads EAGVVQSPRYKIIEKKQPVAFWCNPISGHNTLYWYLQNLGQGPELLIRYENEEAVDDSQLPKDRFSAERLKGVDSTLKIQPAELGDSAVYLCASSLQGLNTGELFFGEGSRLTVL.

This chain links TRBV10-3 with TRBJ2-5, with TRBD1 matching 10 bases. The DNA end is a closer match to TRBJ2-7, so the J assignment may be wrong. This CDR3 spans 17 amino acids. Looked up from germline, CDR1 is ENHRY and CDR2 is SYGVKD. The DNA of the CDR3 is TGTGCCATCAGTGATTCCGCCAGGGACAGGGGACCCTACGAGCAGTACTTC. It codes for CAISDSARDRGPYEQYF.

The rearrangement joins TRBV7-2 to TRBJ2-3; D unresolved. CDR3 length: 13 amino acids. Germline V CDR1 and CDR2: SGHTA, FQGNSA. V was shortened by 5 bases and J by 4 bases, with 10 bases between the two germline ends. The CDR3 loop reads CASSRSIADTQYF. As DNA, the CDR3 is TGTGCCAGCAGCAGAAGTATAGCAGATACGCAGTATTTT.

This clone appeared a few times. V and J are TRBV21-1 and TRBJ1-1; the DNA was not used to check the table's D call, TRBD1. TRBV21-1 is reported as a pseudogene. The CDR3 has 16 amino acids. The CDR3 sequence is CASSNVPPGVNTEAFF. The CDR3 DNA reads TGTGCCAGCAGCAACGTACCGCCAGGGGTGAACACTGAAGCTTTCTTT.

This clone was recorded many times. The chain has TRBV6-5 and TRBJ1-1; D unresolved. The V end was cut by 4 bases, the J end by 4 bases, with 4 bases between. Germline loops: CDR1 MNHEY, CDR2 SVGAGI. This CDR3 contains 11 residues. CDR3 in amino acids: CASSLSTEAFF. In nucleotides, the CDR3 is TGTGCCAGCAGTTTATCCACTGAAGCTTTCTTT.

The rearrangement links TRBV5-5 to TRBJ2-6; D unclear. Trimming pared 4 bases from V and 0 bases from J, leaving 8 bases between. The CDR3 sequence is 15 residues long. CDR1 is SGHKS, CDR2 YYEKEE, per germline (reference sequence). CDR3 DNA sequence: TGTGCCAGCAGCCCGCCGGGCTCTGGGGCCAACGTCCTGACTTTC. This codes for CASSPPGSGANVLTF.

The chain links TRBV7-9 to TRBJ1-1; the D gene is possibly TRBD1 (6 bases). CDR1 SEHNR and CDR2 FQNEAQ come from the germline V gene (reference sequence). With 2 bases removed from V and 1 base from J, the gap between germline ends came to 8 bases. The CDR3 length is 14 residues. The CDR3 loop is CASSLPDRNTEAFF. The CDR3 coding sequence is TGTGCCAGCAGCTTACCGGACAGGAACACTGAAGCTTTCTTT.

In this sample, this clone turned up a few times. The chain links TRBV11-3 to TRBJ2-1; TRBD2 matches at 9 bases. The V gene's germline CDR1 is SGHNT and CDR2 YENEEA. The junction had 12 bases not matched to a gene; V was cut back by 5 bases and J by 7 bases. This CDR3 spans 16 amino acids. The CDR3 DNA reads as TGTGCCAGCAGCCCGCGGGGGGGGCGGGGGAGTAATGAGCAGTTCTTC. Protein product: CASSPRGGRGSNEQFF.

The V call is TRBV5-1, the J call TRBJ2-5; 9 bases map to TRBD1. The trim removed 4 bases at V and 2 bases at J, leaving 6 bases unmatched. This CDR3 is built from 15 residues. The germline V gene has CDR1 SGHRS and CDR2 YFSETQ. CDR3 amino acids: CASSPGTGRQETQYF. The DNA of the CDR3 is TGCGCCAGCAGCCCTGGGACAGGGCGACAAGAGACCCAGTACTTC.

The J gene is TRBJ1-2, the V gene TRBV27, with TRBD1 identical over 9 bases. The length of the CDR3 is 15 residues. CDR1 is MNHEY, CDR2 SMNVEV, per germline (reference sequence). V was clipped by 4 bases and J by 4 bases; unmatched bases: 7. The CDR3 here is CASSSGTGWFYGYTF. The CDR3 coding sequence is TGTGCCAGCAGTTCCGGGACAGGGTGGTTCTATGGCTACACCTTC.

This clone was seen only once. The chain has TRBV5-1 and TRBJ1-2, with 9 bases fitting TRBD1. CDR1 SGHRS and CDR2 YFSETQ come from the germline V gene. The CDR3 has 13 amino acids. The trim removed 3 bases at V and 8 bases at J, leaving 5 bases unmatched. As DNA, the CDR3 is TGCGCCAGCAGCTCCGGGACAGGGAGCGGCTACACCTTC. It translates to CASSSGTGSGYTF.

The table lists this clone with a few counts. The genes are TRBV19 and TRBJ1-1; 9 bases agree with TRBD1. The CDR3 covers 13 residues. The ends lost 8 bases at V and 3 bases at J; junction bases unmatched: 4. Germline V gives CDR1 LNHDA, CDR2 SQIVND (reference sequence). This CDR3 reads CASQQGADTEAFF. The CDR3 DNA follows: TGTGCCAGTCAACAGGGGGCAGACACTGAAGCTTTCTTT.

The rearrangement links TRBV7-9 to TRBJ2-7, with 13 nucleotides matching TRBD2. The CDR3 is 16 amino acids. Germline trimming cut 3 bases from V and 3 bases from J; bases unmatched to any gene: 5. CDR1 and CDR2 from the germline V gene are SEHNR and FQNEAQ (reference sequence). The CDR3 reads CASSLPGTSGIYEQYF. CDR3 coding DNA: TGTGCCAGCAGCTTGCCCGGGACTAGCGGGATCTACGAGCAGTACTTC.

The chain links TRBV2 to TRBJ1-2; D uncertain. The CDR3 length is 14 residues. The germline CDR1 and CDR2 sequences are SNHLY and FYNNEI. V lost 4 bases and J 3 bases, leaving 12 bases between the germline ends. CDR3 nucleotide sequence: TGTGCCAGCAGTGGTCAGTACCTTTACTATGGCTACACCTTC. Translating it yields CASSGQYLYYGYTF.

This rearrangement joins TRBV5-1 to TRBJ1-2, with 7 bases aligning to TRBD1. The CDR3 consists of 14 residues. With 4 bases clipped from V and 4 bases from J, the junction kept 7 bases outside the gene matches. Germline V CDR1 and CDR2: SGHRS, YFSETQ. CDR3 coding DNA: TGCGCCAGCAGCCAGGGGGTTATACCCTATGGCTACACCTTC. Protein: CASSQGVIPYGYTF. Drawing the rest from reference TRBV5-1 and TRBJ1-2, the complete variable domain is KAGVTQTPRYLIKTRGQQVTLSCSPISGHRSVSWYQQTPGQGLQFLFEYFSETQRNKGNFPGRFSGRQFSNSRSEMNVSTLELGDSALYLCASSQGVIPYGYTFGSGTRLTVV.

The CDR3: CASSLLSGVDEQYF. CDR3 DNA: TGTGCCAGCAGTTTACTCTCAGGGGTCGACGAGCAGTACTTC. This rearrangement joins TRBV28 to TRBJ2-7; a possible D gene is TRBD1 (6 bases). The V end was cut by 2 bases, the J end by 5 bases, with 13 bases between. Germline CDR1 is MDHEN and CDR2 is SYDVKM. The CDR3 loop spans 14 amino acids.

This clone has a handful of counts. The CDR3 region is CASSLKENTEAFF. As DNA, the CDR3 is TGTGCCAGCAGTCTAAAAGAGAACACTGAAGCTTTCTTT. The genes are TRBV6-1 and TRBJ1-1; D uncertain. Trimming left V 5 bases short and J 1 base short, with 8 bases between. Germline CDR1 and CDR2: MNHNS and SASEGT. The CDR3 runs to 13 residues.

The rearrangement uses TRBV18 and TRBJ1-2; 8 bases line up with TRBD1. The V gene end was trimmed by 3 bases and the J gene end by 8 bases; junction bases not matched to a gene: 14. This CDR3 spans 16 amino acids. CDR1 and CDR2 from the germline V gene are KGHSH and LQKENI. CDR3 in DNA: TGTGCCAGCTCACCGCCCCGGGCAGGGGGCGCAAAGGGCTACACCTTC. This sequence encodes CASSPPRAGGAKGYTF.

V and J are TRBV27 and TRBJ2-1, with 9 bases identical to TRBD2. Germline V gene lookup returns CDR1 MNHEY and CDR2 SMNVEV (reference sequence). There are 15 residues in the CDR3. V dropped 7 bases and J dropped 4; count of bases not matched to a gene: 8. CDR3 DNA sequence: TGTGCCAGCAAGGAGGCGGGAGGGCCTTACAATGAGCAGTTCTTC. Its translation: CASKEAGGPYNEQFF.

The chain has TRBV29-1 and TRBJ1-2; perhaps TRBD1 as D (5 bases). CDR3 length equals 12 residues. Trimming shortened V by 8 bases and J by 6 bases, and 16 bases separated the two germline ends. CDR1 is SQVTM and CDR2 is ANQGSEA in the germline V gene. The DNA for the CDR3 is TGCAGCACACGGGACCGGGGGGATGGCTACACCTTC. It translates to CSTRDRGDGYTF.

The V and J genes are TRBV19 and TRBJ1-5; possibly TRBD1 for D (5 bases). The V end was cut by 5 bases, the J end by 4 bases, with 18 bases between. Per germline, CDR1 LNHDA and CDR2 SQIVND (reference sequence). The CDR3 sequence is 16 residues long. The CDR3 DNA is TGTGCCAGTAGTTCTCTAGTGATAAAGGGGAATCAGCCCCAGCATTTT. It translates to CASSSLVIKGNQPQHF.

The chain combines TRBV2 with TRBJ2-5; TRBD1 agrees at 8 bases. CDR3 length equals 13 residues. Germline values: CDR1 SNHLY, CDR2 FYNNEI. V dropped 8 bases and J dropped 4; count of bases not matched to a gene: 6. The CDR3 DNA sequence: TGTGCCAGCGATAAGGGGACAGGAGAGACCCAGTACTTC. It translates to CASDKGTGETQYF. Together with reference TRBV2 and TRBJ2-5, the CDR3 gives the full variable domain: EPEVTQTPSHQVTQMGQEVILRCVPISNHLYFYWYRQILGQKVEFLVSFYNNEISEKSEIFDDQFSVERPDGSNFTLKIRSTKLEDSAMYFCASDKGTGETQYFGPGTRLLVL.

This rearrangement joins TRBV5-4 to TRBJ2-5, with 13 bases identical to TRBD2. Germline V gene data show CDR1 as SGHNT and CDR2 as YYREEE (reference sequence). After removal of 4 bases from V and 5 bases from J, the junction contained 11 bases not matched to a gene. The CDR3 loop spans 17 amino acids. The CDR3 DNA reads as TGTGCCAGCAGCCTACGACTAGCGGGAGGTACAGGGGAGACCCAGTACTTC. It encodes CASSLRLAGGTGETQYF. Looking up the rest from reference TRBV5-4 and TRBJ2-5 gives the full variable domain: ETGVTQSPTHLIKTRGQQVTLRCSSQSGHNTVSWYQQALGQGPQFIFQYYREEENGRGNFPPRFSGLQFPNYSSELNVNALELDDSALYLCASSLRLAGGTGETQYFGPGTRLLVL.

The sample holds a few counts of this clone. The V and J genes are TRBV29-1 and TRBJ1-4; D might be TRBD1 (5 bases). Germline V gene data show CDR1 as SQVTM and CDR2 as ANQGSEA. The V end was cut by 2 bases, the J end by 14 bases, with 18 bases between. The CDR3 contains 13 residues. CDR3 in DNA: TGCAGCGTTGAAATCCAGGGATGGGGAGGTCTGTTTTTT. Translating it yields CSVEIQGWGGLFF.

This clone was seen a few times. In DNA form, the CDR3 reads TGTGCCAGCAGCTTAGGAGGGAACACTGAAGCTTTCTTT. This codes for CASSLGGNTEAFF. The rearrangement joins TRBV11-1 to TRBJ1-1; D is unresolved. From germline, CDR1 is SGHAT and CDR2 FQDESV (reference sequence). V was cut by 1 base and J by 1 base, with 4 bases left in between. CDR3 length equals 13 residues.

Comments on this clone: This likely comes from a read error, as the CDR3 has no conserved phenylalanine or tryptophan at its end. The DNA is left out, because the CDR3 cannot be placed on it with certainty; the CDR3 is given as TCRdb lists it. J is TRBJ1-1 and V is TRBV10-2. Looked up from germline, CDR1 is WSHSY and CDR2 is SAAADI. 8 amino acids form the CDR3, both terminal residues included. CDR3 amino acids: CASTRTRE.